This T cell receptor (beta chain) was sequenced in a study of cytomegalovirus exposure and HLA in healthy donors. The study, taken as a whole, reports: Researchers counted about 150 TCR beta chains as cytomegalovirus-associated. Specific recognition of CMV antigens was confirmed in vitro for three chains (all CMV-associated). According to a later analysis, TCR clusters from the first cohort tended to co-occur in the 90 to 150 validation repertoires.

Concerning this clone itself: Its antigen is as yet unknown.

Using immunoSEQ multiplex PCR, the repertoire was profiled, and TCRdb retains in-frame clones only, with some absent. Here the sample spans around 100,000 clones, around 84% being singletons. In germline, CDR1 is LNHDA, CDR2 SQIVND (reference sequence). The length of the CDR3 is 15 residues. The germline V and J ends were trimmed by 6 bases and 3 bases, with 17 bases remaining between them. This clonotype was obtained from a man aged 18 to 35 in good health and CMV-seropositive. This chain connects TRBV19 to TRBJ1-1, with TRBD1 as a possible D gene (5 bases). Source material: PBMCs. The DNA of the CDR3 is TGTGCCAGTAGCAACGGGGGTGTAGGTTACACTGAAGCTTTCTTT. Its protein product is CASSNGGVGYTEAFF.